What follows is one T cell receptor beta chain and its context. RNA extraction was followed by reverse transcription into cDNA, which acted as the sequencing template. Method: immunoSEQ multiplex PCR; TCRdb's copy keeps in-frame clones and lacks some. The sample lists under 150,000 clones; around four fifths were seen once. Treatment reported: oral pan-JAK inhibitor, 5-10 mg twice daily. The data were obtained in a study of CD8+ T cells in alopecia areata. This CDR3 has 15 amino acids. Trimming stripped 2 bases from V and 0 bases from J, with 8 bases between. Germline values: CDR1 LGHNT, CDR2 FRNRAP. This sequence originates from a human donor with alopecia areata. Sequencing used CD8+ T cells sorted from blood, obtained at week 4, from a patient treated with tofacitinib. The V and J genes are TRBV12-5 and TRBJ2-1; no reliable D call. For the CDR3, the DNA is TGTGCTAGTGGTTTGTGGCCTGTCTCCTACAATGAGCAGTTCTTC. It specifies CASGLWPVSYNEQFF.